The clone carrying this T cell receptor beta chain is a singleton in its sample. These data come from a study of post-analysis software for immune sequencing data. Study overall: Courses of disease covered relapsing-remitting, secondary progressive and progressive-relapsing multiple sclerosis.

cDNA libraries for TCR beta contained unique molecular identifiers. There were 1 to 10 million T cells, and approximately 480,000 cDNA molecules came from them. Each CDR3 protein is one row after TCRdb ran MiXCR on the PCR reads. The repertoire holds about 570,000 distinct CDR3 sequences, with 34% as singletons. The receptor's source is a girl aged 2-17 years with multiple sclerosis. Sequenced input: blood.

CDR3 nucleotides: TGTGCCAGCACCCCCGGGCTAGTTTCAGAGACCCAGTACTTC. Its protein is CASTPGLVSETQYF. This chain joins TRBV12-3 or TRBV12-4 and TRBJ2-5; D ambiguous. This CDR3 region has 14 residues. Trimming shortened V by 7 bases and J by 4 bases, and 16 bases separated the two germline ends.